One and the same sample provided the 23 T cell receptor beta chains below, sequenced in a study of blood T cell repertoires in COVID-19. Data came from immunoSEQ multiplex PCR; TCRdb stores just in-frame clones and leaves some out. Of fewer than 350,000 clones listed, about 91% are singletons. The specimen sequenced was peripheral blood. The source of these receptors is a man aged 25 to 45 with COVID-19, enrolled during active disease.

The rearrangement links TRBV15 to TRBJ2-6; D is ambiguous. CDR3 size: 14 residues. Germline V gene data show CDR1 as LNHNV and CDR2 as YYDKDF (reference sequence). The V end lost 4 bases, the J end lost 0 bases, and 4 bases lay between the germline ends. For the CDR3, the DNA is TGTGCCACCAGCATCCGCTCTGGGGCCAACGTCCTGACTTTC. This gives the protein CATSIRSGANVLTF.

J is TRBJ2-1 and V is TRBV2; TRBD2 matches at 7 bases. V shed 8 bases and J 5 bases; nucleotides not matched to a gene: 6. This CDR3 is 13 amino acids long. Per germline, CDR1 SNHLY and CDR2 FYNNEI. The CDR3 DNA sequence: TGTGCCAGCGGGGCTAGCGGAAACAATGAGCAGTTCTTC. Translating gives CASGASGNNEQFF.

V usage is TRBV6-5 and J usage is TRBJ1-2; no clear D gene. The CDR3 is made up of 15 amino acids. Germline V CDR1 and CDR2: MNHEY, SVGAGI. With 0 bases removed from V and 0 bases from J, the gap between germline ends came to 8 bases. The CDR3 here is CASSYSMAANYGYTF. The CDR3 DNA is TGTGCCAGCAGTTACTCGATGGCCGCTAACTATGGCTACACCTTC.

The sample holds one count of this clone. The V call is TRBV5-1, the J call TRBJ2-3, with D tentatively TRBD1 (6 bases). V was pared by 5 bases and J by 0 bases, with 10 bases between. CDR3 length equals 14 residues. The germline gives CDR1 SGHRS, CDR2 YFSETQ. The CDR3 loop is CASRIQGSTDTQYF. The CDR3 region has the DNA TGCGCCAGCAGAATACAGGGTAGCACAGATACGCAGTATTTT.

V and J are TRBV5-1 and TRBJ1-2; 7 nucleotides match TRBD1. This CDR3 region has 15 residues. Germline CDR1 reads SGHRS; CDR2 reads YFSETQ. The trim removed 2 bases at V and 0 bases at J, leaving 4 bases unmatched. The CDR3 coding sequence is TGCGCCAGCAGCTTACAGGGGCCCACTAACTATGGCTACACCTTC. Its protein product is CASSLQGPTNYGYTF.

The CDR3 DNA reads TGTGCCAGCAGCCACACCCTCGCGCGGGACAGAGGTCCTACCGGGGAGCTGTTTTTT. Residues: CASSHTLARDRGPTGELFF. The chain recombines TRBV7-6 with TRBJ2-2; D is possibly TRBD1 (7 bases). This CDR3 region has 19 residues. Germline lookup yields CDR1 SGHVS and CDR2 FNYEAQ. Trimming left V 5 bases short and J 5 bases short, with 27 bases between. Full variable domain (outside the CDR3, taken from reference TRBV7-6 and TRBJ2-2): GAGVSQSPRYKVTKRGQDVALRCDPISGHVSLYWYRQALGQGPEFLTYFNYEAQQDKSGLPNDRFSAERPEGSISTLTIQRTEQRDSAMYRCASSHTLARDRGPTGELFFGEGSRLTVL.

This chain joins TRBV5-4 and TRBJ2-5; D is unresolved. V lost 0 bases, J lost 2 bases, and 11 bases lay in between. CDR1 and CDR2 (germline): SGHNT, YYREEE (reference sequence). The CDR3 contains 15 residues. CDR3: CASSLGGRMQETQYF. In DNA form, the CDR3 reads TGTGCCAGCAGCTTGGGAGGCCGGATGCAAGAGACCCAGTACTTC.

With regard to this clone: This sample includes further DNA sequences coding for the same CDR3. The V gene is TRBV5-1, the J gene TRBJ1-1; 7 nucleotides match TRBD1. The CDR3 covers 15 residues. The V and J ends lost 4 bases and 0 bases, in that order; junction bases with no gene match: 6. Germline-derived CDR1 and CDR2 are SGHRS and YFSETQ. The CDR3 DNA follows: TGCGCCAGCAGCCTATTGACAGGGCTGAACACTGAAGCTTTCTTT. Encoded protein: CASSLLTGLNTEAFF.

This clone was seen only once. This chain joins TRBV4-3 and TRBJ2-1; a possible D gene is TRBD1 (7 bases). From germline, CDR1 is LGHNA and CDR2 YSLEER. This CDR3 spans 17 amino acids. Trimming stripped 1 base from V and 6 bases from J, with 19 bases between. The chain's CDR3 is CASSQVQGGARGNEQFF. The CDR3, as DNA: TGCGCCAGCAGCCAAGTCCAAGGGGGCGCGCGGGGCAATGAGCAGTTCTTC.

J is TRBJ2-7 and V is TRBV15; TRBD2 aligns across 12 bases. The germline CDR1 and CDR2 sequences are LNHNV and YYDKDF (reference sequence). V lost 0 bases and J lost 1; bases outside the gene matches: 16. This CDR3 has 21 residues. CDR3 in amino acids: CATSRDFNPNTSGRTSYEQYF. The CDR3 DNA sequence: TGTGCCACCAGCAGAGATTTTAACCCCAATACTAGCGGGAGGACTTCCTACGAGCAGTACTTC.

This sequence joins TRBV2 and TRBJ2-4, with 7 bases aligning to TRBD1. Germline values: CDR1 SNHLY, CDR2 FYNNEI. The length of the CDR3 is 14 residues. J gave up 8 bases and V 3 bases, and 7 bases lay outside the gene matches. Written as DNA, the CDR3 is TGTGCCAGCAGTGAGACAGGGAATGTGTACATTCAGTACTTC. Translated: CASSETGNVYIQYF.

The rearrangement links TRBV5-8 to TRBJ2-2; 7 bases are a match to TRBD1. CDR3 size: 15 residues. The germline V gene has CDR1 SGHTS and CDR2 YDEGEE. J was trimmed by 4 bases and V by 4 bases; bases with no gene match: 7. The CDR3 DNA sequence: TGTGCCAGCAGCAGGGGGACAGCGCCCACCGGGGAGCTGTTTTTT. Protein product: CASSRGTAPTGELFF.

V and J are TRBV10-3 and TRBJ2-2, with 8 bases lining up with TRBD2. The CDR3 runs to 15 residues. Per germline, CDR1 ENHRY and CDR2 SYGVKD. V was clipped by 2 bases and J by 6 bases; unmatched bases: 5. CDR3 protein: CAISERGGKSGELFF. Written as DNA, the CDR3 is TGTGCCATCAGTGAGCGGGGGGGCAAGTCCGGGGAGCTGTTTTTT.

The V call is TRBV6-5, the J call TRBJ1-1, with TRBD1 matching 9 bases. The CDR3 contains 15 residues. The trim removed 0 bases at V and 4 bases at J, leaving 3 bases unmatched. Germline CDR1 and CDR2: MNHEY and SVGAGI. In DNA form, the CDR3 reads TGTGCCAGCAGTTACTCCACAGGGGGCACCACTGAAGCTTTCTTT. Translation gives CASSYSTGGTTEAFF.

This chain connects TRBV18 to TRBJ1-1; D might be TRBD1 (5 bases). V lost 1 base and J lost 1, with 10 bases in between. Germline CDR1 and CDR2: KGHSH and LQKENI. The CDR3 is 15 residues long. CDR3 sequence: CASSPRGEENTEAFF. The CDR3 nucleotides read TGTGCCAGCTCACCACGGGGGGAGGAGAACACTGAAGCTTTCTTT.

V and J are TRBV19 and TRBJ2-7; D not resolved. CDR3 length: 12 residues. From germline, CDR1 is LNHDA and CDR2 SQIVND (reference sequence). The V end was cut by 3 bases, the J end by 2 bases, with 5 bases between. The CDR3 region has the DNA TGTGCCAGTAGTATGTCAACCTACGAGCAGTACTTC. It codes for CASSMSTYEQYF.

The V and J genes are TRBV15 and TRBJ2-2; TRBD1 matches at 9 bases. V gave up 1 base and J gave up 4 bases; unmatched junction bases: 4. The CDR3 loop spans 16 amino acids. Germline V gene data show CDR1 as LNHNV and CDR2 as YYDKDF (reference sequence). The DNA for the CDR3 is TGTGCCACCAGCAGAGCCCGGGACAGGGCCACCGGGGAGCTGTTTTTT. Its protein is CATSRARDRATGELFF.

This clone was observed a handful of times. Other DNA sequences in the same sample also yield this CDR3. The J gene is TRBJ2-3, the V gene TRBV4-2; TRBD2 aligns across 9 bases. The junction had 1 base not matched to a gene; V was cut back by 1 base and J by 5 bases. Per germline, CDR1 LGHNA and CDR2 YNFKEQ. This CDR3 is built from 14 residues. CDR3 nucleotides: TGTGCCAGCAGCCAAGGGACTAGCGAAGATACGCAGTATTTT. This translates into CASSQGTSEDTQYF.

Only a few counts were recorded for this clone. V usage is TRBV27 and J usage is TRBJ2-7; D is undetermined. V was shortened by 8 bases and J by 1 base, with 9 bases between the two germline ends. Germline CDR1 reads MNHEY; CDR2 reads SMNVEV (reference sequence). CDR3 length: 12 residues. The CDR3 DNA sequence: TGTGCCAGCTTCTCCTCTTCCTACGAGCAGTACTTC. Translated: CASFSSSYEQYF.

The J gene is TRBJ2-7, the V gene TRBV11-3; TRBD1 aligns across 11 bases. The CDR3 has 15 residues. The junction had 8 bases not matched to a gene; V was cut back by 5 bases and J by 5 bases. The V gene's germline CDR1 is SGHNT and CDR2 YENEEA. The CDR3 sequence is CASSPRTGGADEQYF. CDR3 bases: TGTGCCAGCAGCCCCCGGACAGGGGGCGCCGACGAGCAGTACTTC.

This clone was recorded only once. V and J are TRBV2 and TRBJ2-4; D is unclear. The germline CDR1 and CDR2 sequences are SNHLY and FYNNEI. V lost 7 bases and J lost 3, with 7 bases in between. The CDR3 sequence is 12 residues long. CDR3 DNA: TGTGCCAGCAACCCGGGCAAAAACATTCAGTACTTC. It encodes CASNPGKNIQYF. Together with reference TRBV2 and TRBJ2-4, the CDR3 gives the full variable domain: EPEVTQTPSHQVTQMGQEVILRCVPISNHLYFYWYRQILGQKVEFLVSFYNNEISEKSEIFDDQFSVERPDGSNFTLKIRSTKLEDSAMYFCASNPGKNIQYFGAGTRLSVL.

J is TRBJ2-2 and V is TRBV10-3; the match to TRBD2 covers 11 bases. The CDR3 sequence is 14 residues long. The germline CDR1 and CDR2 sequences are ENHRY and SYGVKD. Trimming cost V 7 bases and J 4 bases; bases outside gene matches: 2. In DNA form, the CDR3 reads TGTGCCATCAAAGGGACTAGCGGCACCGGGGAGCTGTTTTTT. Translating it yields CAIKGTSGTGELFF.

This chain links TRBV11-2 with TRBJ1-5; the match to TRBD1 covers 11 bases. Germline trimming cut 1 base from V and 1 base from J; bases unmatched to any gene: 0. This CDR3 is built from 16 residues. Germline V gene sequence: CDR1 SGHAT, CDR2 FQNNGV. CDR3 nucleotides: TGTGCCAGCAGCTTAGGGGACAGGGGGAGCAATCAGCCCCAGCATTTT. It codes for CASSLGDRGSNQPQHF.